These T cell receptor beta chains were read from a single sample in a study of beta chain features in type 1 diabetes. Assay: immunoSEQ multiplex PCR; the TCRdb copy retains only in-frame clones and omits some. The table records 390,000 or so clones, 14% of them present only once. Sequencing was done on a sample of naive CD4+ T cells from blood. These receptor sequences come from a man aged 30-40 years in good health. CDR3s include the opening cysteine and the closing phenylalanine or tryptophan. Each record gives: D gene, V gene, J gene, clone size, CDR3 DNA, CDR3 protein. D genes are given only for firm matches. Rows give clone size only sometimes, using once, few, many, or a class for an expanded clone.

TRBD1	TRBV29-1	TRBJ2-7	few	TGCAGCGCCGCCGTGGACAGGGTAGGCGAGCAGTACTTC	CSAAVDRVGEQYF
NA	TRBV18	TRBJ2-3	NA	TGTGCCAGCTCACCTGAGAGAAAGAAACCCGATACGCAGTATTTT	CASSPERKKPDTQYF
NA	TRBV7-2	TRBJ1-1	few	TGTGCCAGCAGCTCAGTGGGTGAAACTGAAGCTTTCTTT	CASSSVGETEAFF
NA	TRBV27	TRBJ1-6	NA	TGTGCCAGCAGTGCATCCTATAATTCACCCCTCCACTTT	CASSASYNSPLHF
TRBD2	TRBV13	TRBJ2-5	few	TGTGCCAGCAGCCCCAGGACTAGCGGGGGCCCTATTCAAGAGACCCAGTACTTC	CASSPRTSGGPIQETQYF
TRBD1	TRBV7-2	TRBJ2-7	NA	TGTGCCAGCAGCCCCGACAGGGGCGTATACGAGCAGTACTTC	CASSPDRGVYEQYF
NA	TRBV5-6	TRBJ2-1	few	TGTGCCAGCAGCTTGTTGGCGAGACGCCGCGGGGATGAGCAGTTCTTC	CASSLLARRRGDEQFF
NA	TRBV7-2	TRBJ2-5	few	TGTGCCAGCAGCTTGAGGTTGCGGGAGACCCAGTACTTC	CASSLRLRETQYF
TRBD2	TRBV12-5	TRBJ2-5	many	TGTGCTAGTGGTTTGGAACTAGCGCCACAAGAGACCCAGTACTTC	CASGLELAPQETQYF
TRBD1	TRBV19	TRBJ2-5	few	TGTGCCAGTAGTATGCCAGGGGGCAAAAAGACCCAGTACTTC	CASSMPGGKKTQYF
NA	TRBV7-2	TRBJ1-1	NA	TGTGCCAGCAGCCTGCTAAGGAACACTGAAGCTTTCTTT	CASSLLRNTEAFF
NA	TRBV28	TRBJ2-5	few	TGTGCCAGCAGCCAACAGGGTACATCAGAGACCCAGTACTTC	CASSQQGTSETQYF
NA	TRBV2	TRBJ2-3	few	TGTGCCAGCAGTGCCTCCACAGATACGCAGTATTTT	CASSASTDTQYF
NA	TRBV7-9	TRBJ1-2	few	TGTGCCAGCAGCGAAGGAACAGGATTTGGCTACACCTTC	CASSEGTGFGYTF
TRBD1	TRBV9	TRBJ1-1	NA	TGTGCCAGCAGCGCCCGGACAGGGACCACTGAAGCTTTCTTT	CASSARTGTTEAFF
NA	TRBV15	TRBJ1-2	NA	TGTGCCACCAGCAGAGTACAGGAATTTGGCTACACCTTC	CATSRVQEFGYTF
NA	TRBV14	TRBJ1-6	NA	TGTGCCAGCAGCCAAGGGGCAGGGACGATTTCACCCCTCCACTTT	CASSQGAGTISPLHF